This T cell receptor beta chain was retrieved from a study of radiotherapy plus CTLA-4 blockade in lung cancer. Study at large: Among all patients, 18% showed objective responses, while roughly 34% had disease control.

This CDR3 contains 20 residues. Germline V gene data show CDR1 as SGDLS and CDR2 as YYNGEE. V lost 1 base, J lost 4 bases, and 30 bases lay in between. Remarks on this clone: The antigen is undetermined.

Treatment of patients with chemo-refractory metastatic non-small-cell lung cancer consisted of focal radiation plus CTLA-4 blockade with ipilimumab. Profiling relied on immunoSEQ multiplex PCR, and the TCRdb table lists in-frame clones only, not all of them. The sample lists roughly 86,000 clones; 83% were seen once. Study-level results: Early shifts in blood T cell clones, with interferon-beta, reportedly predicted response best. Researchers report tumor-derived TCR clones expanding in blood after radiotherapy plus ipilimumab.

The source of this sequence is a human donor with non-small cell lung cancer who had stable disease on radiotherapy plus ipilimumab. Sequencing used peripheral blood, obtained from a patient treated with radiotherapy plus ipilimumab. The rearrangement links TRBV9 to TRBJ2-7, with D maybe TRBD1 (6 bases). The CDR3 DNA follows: TGTGCCAGCAGCGTACCCCTGGGGGCAGACCGGCGAGTGGGACGATACGAGCAGTACTTC. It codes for CASSVPLGADRRVGRYEQYF.